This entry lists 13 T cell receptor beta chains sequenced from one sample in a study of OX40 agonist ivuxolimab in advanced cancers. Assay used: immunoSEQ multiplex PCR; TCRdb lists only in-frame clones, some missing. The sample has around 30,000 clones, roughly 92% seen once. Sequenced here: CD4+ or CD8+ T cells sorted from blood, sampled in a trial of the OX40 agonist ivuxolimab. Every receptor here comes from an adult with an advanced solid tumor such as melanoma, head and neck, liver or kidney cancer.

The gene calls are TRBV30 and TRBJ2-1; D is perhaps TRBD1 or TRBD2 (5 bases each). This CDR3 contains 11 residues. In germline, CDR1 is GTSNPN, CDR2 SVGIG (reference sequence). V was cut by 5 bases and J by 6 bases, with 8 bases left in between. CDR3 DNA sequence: TGTGCCTGGGGGACGGGCAATGAGCAGTTCTTC. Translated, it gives CAWGTGNEQFF.

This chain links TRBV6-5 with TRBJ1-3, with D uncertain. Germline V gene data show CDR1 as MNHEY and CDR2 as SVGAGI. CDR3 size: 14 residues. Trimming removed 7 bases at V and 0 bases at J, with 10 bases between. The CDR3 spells CASILTPSGNTIYF. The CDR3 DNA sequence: TGTGCCAGCATCTTAACCCCCTCTGGAAACACCATATATTTT.

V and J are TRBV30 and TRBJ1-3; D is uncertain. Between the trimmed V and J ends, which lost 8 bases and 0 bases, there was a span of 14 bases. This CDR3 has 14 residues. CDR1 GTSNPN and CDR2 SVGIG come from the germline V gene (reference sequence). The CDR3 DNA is TGTGCCCGTAACACGAAATACTCTGGAAACACCATATATTTT. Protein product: CARNTKYSGNTIYF.

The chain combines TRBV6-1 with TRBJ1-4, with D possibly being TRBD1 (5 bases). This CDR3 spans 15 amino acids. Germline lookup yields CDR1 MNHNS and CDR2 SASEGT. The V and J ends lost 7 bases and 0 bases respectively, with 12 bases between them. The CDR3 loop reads CASIQGPATNEKLFF. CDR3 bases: TGTGCCAGCATCCAGGGACCTGCAACTAATGAAAAACTGTTTTTT.

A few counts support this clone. CDR3 protein: CASSVGTGTSGLGDTQYF. As DNA, the CDR3 is TGTGCCAGCAGCGTAGGAACAGGGACTAGCGGGCTGGGAGATACGCAGTATTTT. The chain recombines TRBV9 with TRBJ2-3, with 12 nucleotides matching TRBD2. In germline, CDR1 is SGDLS, CDR2 YYNGEE. The trim removed 0 bases at V and 5 bases at J, leaving 10 bases unmatched. CDR3 length equals 18 residues.

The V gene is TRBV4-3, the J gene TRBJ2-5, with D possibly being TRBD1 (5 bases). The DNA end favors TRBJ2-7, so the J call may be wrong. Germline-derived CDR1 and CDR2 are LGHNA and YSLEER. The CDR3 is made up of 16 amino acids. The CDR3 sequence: CASSQDLYRSAYEQYF. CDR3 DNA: TGCGCCAGCAGCCAAGATCTCTACAGGTCCGCCTACGAGCAGTACTTC.

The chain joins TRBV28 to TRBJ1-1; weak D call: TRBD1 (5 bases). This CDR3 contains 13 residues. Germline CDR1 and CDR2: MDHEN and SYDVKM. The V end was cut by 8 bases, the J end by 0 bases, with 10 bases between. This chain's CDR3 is CASVRVMNTEAFF. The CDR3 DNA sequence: TGTGCCAGCGTCAGGGTTATGAACACTGAAGCTTTCTTT.

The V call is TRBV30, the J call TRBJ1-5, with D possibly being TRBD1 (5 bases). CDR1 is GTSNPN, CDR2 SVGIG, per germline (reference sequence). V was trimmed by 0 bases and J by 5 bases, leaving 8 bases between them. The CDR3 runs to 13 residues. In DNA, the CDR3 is TGTGCCTGGAGTGTTGGGGGGTATCAGCCCCAGCATTTT. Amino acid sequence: CAWSVGGYQPQHF.

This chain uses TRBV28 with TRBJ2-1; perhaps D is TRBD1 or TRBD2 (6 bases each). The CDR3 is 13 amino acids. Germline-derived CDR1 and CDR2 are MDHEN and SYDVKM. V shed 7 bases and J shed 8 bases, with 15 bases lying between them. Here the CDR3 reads CASNVPGGHEQFF. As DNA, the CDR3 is TGTGCCAGCAACGTACCCGGGGGCCATGAGCAGTTCTTC.

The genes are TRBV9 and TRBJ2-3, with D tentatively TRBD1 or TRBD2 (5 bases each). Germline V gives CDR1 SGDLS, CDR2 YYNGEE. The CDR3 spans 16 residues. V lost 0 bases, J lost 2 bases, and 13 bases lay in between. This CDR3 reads CASSVGEGLHTDTQYF. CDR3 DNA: TGTGCCAGCAGCGTAGGTGAGGGGCTTCACACAGATACGCAGTATTTT.

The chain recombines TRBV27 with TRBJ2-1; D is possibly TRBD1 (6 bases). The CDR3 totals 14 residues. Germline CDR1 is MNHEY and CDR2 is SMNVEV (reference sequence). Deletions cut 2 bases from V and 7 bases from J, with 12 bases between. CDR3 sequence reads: CASSLRDTSNEQFF. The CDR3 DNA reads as TGTGCCAGCAGTTTACGGGACACCAGTAATGAGCAGTTCTTC.

CDR3 region: CASSYSTGLTNTEAFF. In nucleotides, the CDR3 is TGTGCCAGCAGTTACTCGACAGGGTTGACGAACACTGAAGCTTTCTTT. V gene TRBV6-5 combines with J gene TRBJ1-1; 7 nucleotides agree with TRBD1. Germline CDR1 reads MNHEY; CDR2 reads SVGAGI. There are 16 residues in the CDR3. With V trimmed by 0 bases and J by 1 base, 5 bases remained unmatched.

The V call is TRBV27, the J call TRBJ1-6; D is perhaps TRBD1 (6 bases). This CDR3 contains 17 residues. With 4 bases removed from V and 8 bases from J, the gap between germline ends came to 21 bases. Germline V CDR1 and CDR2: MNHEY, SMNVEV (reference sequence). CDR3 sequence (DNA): TGTGCCAGCAGTTCAAATCACAGGGTAACCCGCGATTCACCCCTCCACTTT. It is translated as CASSSNHRVTRDSPLHF.